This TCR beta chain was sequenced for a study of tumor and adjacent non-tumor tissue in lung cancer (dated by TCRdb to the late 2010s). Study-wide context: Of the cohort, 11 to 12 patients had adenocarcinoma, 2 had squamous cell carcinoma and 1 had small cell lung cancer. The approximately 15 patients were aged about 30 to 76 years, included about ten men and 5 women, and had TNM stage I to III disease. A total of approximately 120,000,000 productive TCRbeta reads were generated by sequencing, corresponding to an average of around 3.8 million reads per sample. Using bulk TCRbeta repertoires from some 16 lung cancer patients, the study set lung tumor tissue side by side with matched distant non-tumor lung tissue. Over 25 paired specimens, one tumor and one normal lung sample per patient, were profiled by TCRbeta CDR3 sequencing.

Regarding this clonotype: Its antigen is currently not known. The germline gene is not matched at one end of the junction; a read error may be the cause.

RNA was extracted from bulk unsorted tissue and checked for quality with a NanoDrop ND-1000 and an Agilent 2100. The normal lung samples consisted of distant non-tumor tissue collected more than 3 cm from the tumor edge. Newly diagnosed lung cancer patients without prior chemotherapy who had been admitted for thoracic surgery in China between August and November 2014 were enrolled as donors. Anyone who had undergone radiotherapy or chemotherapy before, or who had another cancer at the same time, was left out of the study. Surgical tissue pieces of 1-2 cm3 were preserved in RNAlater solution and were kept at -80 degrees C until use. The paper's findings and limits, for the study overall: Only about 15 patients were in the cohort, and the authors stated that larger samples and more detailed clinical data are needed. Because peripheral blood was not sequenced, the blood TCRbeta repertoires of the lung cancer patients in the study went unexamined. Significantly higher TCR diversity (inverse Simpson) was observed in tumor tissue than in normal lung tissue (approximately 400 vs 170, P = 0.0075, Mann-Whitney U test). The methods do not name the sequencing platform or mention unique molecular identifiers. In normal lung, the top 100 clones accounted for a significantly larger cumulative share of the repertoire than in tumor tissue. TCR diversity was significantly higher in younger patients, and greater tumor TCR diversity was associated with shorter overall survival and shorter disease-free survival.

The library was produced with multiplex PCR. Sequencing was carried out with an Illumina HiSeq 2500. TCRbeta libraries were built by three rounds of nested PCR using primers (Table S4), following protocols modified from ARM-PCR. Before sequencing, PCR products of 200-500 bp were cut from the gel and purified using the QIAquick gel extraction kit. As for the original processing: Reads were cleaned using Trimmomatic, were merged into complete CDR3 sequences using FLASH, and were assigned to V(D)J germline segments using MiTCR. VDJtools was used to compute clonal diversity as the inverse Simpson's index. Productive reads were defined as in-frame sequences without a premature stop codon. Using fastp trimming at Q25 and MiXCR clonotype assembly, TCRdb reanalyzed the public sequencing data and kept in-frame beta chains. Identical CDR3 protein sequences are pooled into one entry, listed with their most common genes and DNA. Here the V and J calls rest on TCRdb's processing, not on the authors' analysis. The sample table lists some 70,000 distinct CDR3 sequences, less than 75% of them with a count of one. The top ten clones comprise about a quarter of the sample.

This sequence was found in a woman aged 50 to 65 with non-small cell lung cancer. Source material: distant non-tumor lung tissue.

The nucleotide sequence is TGTGCTAGCAATAAACGGAGCGGGAGTTTCAATGAGCAGTTCTTC. Protein translation: CASNKRSGSFNEQFF. The chain links TRBV6-1 with TRBJ2-1; the central 8 bases match TRBD2. Inclusive of the bounding cysteine and phenylalanine, the CDR3 is 15 residues long. The read is trimmed to its CDR3 DNA, 45 bases read in frame from base 1. The CDR1 and CDR2 encoded by the germline V gene are MNHNS and SASEGT.